Listed below are T cell receptor beta chains from one sample, sequenced in a study of CD8 T cells in ankylosing spondylitis. TCRdb recomputed calls from the 5' RACE reads with MiXCR, one row per CDR3 protein. The sample yields some 250,000 distinct CDR3 sequences, 24% seen once. Sequenced input: blood, either unsorted or a sorted T cell fraction (not recorded which). Receptor source: a male donor with ankylosing spondylitis or in good health (not recorded which). CDR3s include the opening cysteine and the closing phenylalanine or tryptophan. The D gene is left open where the match is weak. Size tells how often a clone was seen (once, few, many) or the class of an expanded clone, and some rows leave it out.

D,size,J,V,DNA,CDR3
.,.,TRBJ1-2,TRBV12-3/TRBV12-4,TGTGCCAGCAGTTTAATTGTTTCGGGGGGCGGCTACACCTTC,CASSLIVSGGGYTF
.,.,TRBJ2-7,TRBV28,TGTGCCAGCAATTTACAGGGTACCGTCTACGAGCAGTACTTC,CASNLQGTVYEQYF
.,few,TRBJ2-3,TRBV20-1,TGCAGTGCTAGCTCTAACTTTGCAGATACGCAGTATTTT,CSASSNFADTQYF
.,few,TRBJ2-2,TRBV10-3,TGTGCCACTACGGACGACACCGGGGAGCTGTTTTTT,CATTDDTGELFF
.,many,TRBJ2-1,TRBV29-1,TGCAGCGTTACCGATACCGGGAATGAGCAGTTCTTC,CSVTDTGNEQFF
TRBD1,many,TRBJ2-2,TRBV12-3/TRBV12-4,TGTGCCAGCTCCGTGACAGGGTACGCCGGGGAGCTGTTTTTT,CASSVTGYAGELFF
.,many,TRBJ1-1,TRBV20-1,TGCAGTGCTAGAGATGACACTGAAGCTTTCTTT,CSARDDTEAFF
.,.,TRBJ2-2,TRBV20-1,TGCAGTGCCTGGTCGGGGGGCCGCACCGGGGAGCTGTTTTTT,CSAWSGGRTGELFF
.,few,TRBJ2-4,TRBV5-6,TGTGCCAGCAGCTCGACCGGGATCAAAAACATTCAGTACTTC,CASSSTGIKNIQYF
TRBD1,many,TRBJ1-5,TRBV20-1,TGCAGTGCTGCCGGGACAGTTAGCAATCAGCCCCAGCATTTT,CSAAGTVSNQPQHF
.,many,TRBJ2-7,TRBV10-3,TGTGCCATCAGTGAGGGAACCGGACCCTACGAGCAGTACTTC,CAISEGTGPYEQYF
.,few,TRBJ1-1,TRBV20-1,TGCAGTGCTAAACGGTACAGGGCCCCTGAAGCTTTCTTT,CSAKRYRAPEAFF
.,.,TRBJ2-5,TRBV10-1,TGCGCCAGCAGTGAATCGGCAGCCACGGCAGAGACCCAGTACTTC,CASSESAATAETQYF
.,many,TRBJ1-1,TRBV6-1,TGTGCCAGCGATCAGCGGCTCTCGAACACTGAAGCTTTCTTT,CASDQRLSNTEAFF
.,.,TRBJ2-3,TRBV2,TGTGCCACGTCCTCCACAGGGTTAAATACGCAGTATTTT,CATSSTGLNTQYF
.,many,TRBJ1-1,TRBV29-1,TGCAGCGTTGATGCTTTGAACACTGAAGCTTTCTTT,CSVDALNTEAFF
TRBD1,.,TRBJ2-4,TRBV12-3/TRBV12-4,TGTGCCAGCAGTGCCCCCGCGGCAGGGGGCAAAAACATTCAGTACTTC,CASSAPAAGGKNIQYF
TRBD2,many,TRBJ2-1,TRBV6-1,TGTGCCAGCAGGGGGCCCGGGGGGGGCTCCTACAATGAGCAGTTCTTC,CASRGPGGGSYNEQFF
TRBD1,.,TRBJ2-3,TRBV24-1,TGTGCCACCAGTGATGAGAGGACAGGGTTTCCAGATACGCAGTATTTT,CATSDERTGFPDTQYF
TRBD2,.,TRBJ2-2,TRBV20-1,TGCAGTGCTAGACTAGCGGGGGCCTTTACCGGGGAGCTGTTTTTT,CSARLAGAFTGELFF
.,.,TRBJ1-1,TRBV20-1,TGCAGTGCTCAAAAGACATCTGAAGCTTTCTTT,CSAQKTSEAFF
.,.,TRBJ1-1,TRBV12-3/TRBV12-4,TGTGCCAGCAGTTTTTGGTTAACGGTGAACACTGAAGCTTTCTTT,CASSFWLTVNTEAFF
TRBD1,few,TRBJ2-7,TRBV15,TGTGCCACCAGCAGAGACGAACCGGGACAGGGGGACTACGAGCAGTACTTC,CATSRDEPGQGDYEQYF
.,few,TRBJ1-1,TRBV5-1,TGCGCCAGCAGCTTTGTAGGATGGGGCACTGAAGCTTTCTTT,CASSFVGWGTEAFF
.,few,TRBJ2-5,TRBV5-5,TGTGCCAGCAGCTTGTGGGAGGCACTCAGCGAGACCCAGTACTTC,CASSLWEALSETQYF
.,.,TRBJ2-3,TRBV20-1,TGCAGTGCTAGAGACTTGACGGAATTTATTTTCACAGATACGCAGTATTTT,CSARDLTEFIFTDTQYF
.,.,TRBJ2-7,TRBV20-1,TGCAGTGCTAGAGATCCCTTTAGACGGGAGAGAGACTCCTACGAGCAGTACTTC,CSARDPFRRERDSYEQYF
.,few,TRBJ2-2,TRBV5-1,TGCGCCAGCACCCGAGACGGGAACACCGGGGAGCTGTTTTTT,CASTRDGNTGELFF
.,.,TRBJ1-3,TRBV12-3/TRBV12-4,TGTGCCAGCAGCAAGGGAAGAAACACCATATATTTT,CASSKGRNTIYF
.,few,TRBJ1-1,TRBV12-3/TRBV12-4,TGTGCCAGCAGTTTATCGGCAGGGAACACTGAAGCTTTCTTT,CASSLSAGNTEAFF
TRBD2,many,TRBJ2-7,TRBV12-3/TRBV12-4,TGTGCCAGCAGTTTAAGGCCGGGACTAGCGGGGACCTACGAGCAGTACTTC,CASSLRPGLAGTYEQYF
.,many,TRBJ1-1,TRBV20-1,TGCAGTGCTAGGATGAGTTACTACACTGAAGCTTTCTTT,CSARMSYYTEAFF
.,few,TRBJ1-1,TRBV29-1,TGCAGCGTTGGGGGCCAGGGTGGGAACACTGAAGCTTTCTTT,CSVGGQGGNTEAFF
TRBD1,many,TRBJ2-1,TRBV20-1,TGCAGTCTTGTTCCAGGGGGAACCTACAATGAGCAGTTCTTC,CSLVPGGTYNEQFF
.,.,TRBJ2-3,TRBV9,TGTGCCAGCAGCACTCGAGCGGACTCAGATACGCAGTATTTT,CASSTRADSDTQYF
.,.,TRBJ2-2,TRBV12-3/TRBV12-4,TGTGCCAGCAGGGGCAGGTTGATCGGGGAGCTGTTTTTT,CASRGRLIGELFF
.,few,TRBJ2-4,TRBV20-1,TGCAGTGCTAGATGGGGCACCTCCAAAAACATTCAGTACTTC,CSARWGTSKNIQYF
.,.,TRBJ1-2,TRBV9,TGTGCCAGCAGCGCAACCGGGACGGACTATGGCTACACCTTC,CASSATGTDYGYTF
TRBD1,many,TRBJ1-2,TRBV5-5,TGTGCCAGCACGGACAGGGGATCCTATGGCTACACCTTC,CASTDRGSYGYTF
TRBD1,.,TRBJ2-7,TRBV20-1,TGCAGTGCTAGTGACTGGCTGAGACAGGGGGATGAGCAGTACTTC,CSASDWLRQGDEQYF
TRBD1,many,TRBJ2-1,TRBV20-1,TGCAGTGCCACGTGGGACAGGAGGTACAATGAGCAGTTCTTC,CSATWDRRYNEQFF
TRBD2,.,TRBJ2-3,TRBV29-1,TGCAGCGTTGACGGGGGGGAAGATACGCAGTATTTT,CSVDGGEDTQYF